This is a list of T cell receptor beta chains from one sample in a study of T-cell memory formation after mild COVID-19. MiXCR, applied by TCRdb to the 5' RACE reads, yields one record per CDR3 protein. The top ten hold around a fifth of the sample, which has fewer than 400,000 distinct CDR3 sequences, 15% to 20% seen once. Material for sequencing was PBMCs or a T cell subset sorted from them (not recorded which). Receptors originate from a man in his late teens or twenties who had mild COVID-19 (a few samples of this study predate the infection). Cell type and time point are not known. Both conserved end residues are part of each CDR3.

len,v_gene,CDR3aa
19,TRBV7-9,CASSPGRGGAEGNTGELFF
17,TRBV5-1,CASSLDGGGTNTGELFF
15,TRBV2,CASRSGTGWDQPQHF
18,TRBV12-3/TRBV12-4,CASSNSGLAGGTRETQYF
13,TRBV27,CASSSLVVGELFF
13,TRBV27,CASSLKARDTQYF
11,TRBV12-3/TRBV12-4,CASSPGGEAFF
13,TRBV7-2,CASSAGTNQPQHF
14,TRBV5-1,CASDLLAGGNTQYF
14,TRBV20-1,CSAWDRRGKNIQYF
14,TRBV18,CASSPRQAHNEQFF
15,TRBV28,CASSLWVGRSDTQYF
14,TRBV3-1,CASSQNGGFLGYTF
14,TRBV7-6,CASSPDTMNTEAFF
16,TRBV6-1,CASTSGQGMSAQPQHF
12,TRBV5-1,CASSSTTETQYF
15,TRBV6-2/TRBV6-3,CASSYGTASTDTQYF
19,TRBV28,CASSSPGSLVPQRADTQYF
17,TRBV4-1,CASSETRAGAVTDTQYF
16,TRBV20-1,CSAVDRGRGGNQPQHF
14,TRBV24-1,CATSEGTPYNEQFF
13,TRBV15,CATSRAVEAPLHF
13,TRBV20-1,CSAKGRLNTEAFF
16,TRBV7-3,CASSLNAGDYQETQYF
18,TRBV11-2,CASSLSETSGVWGETQYF
12,TRBV7-2,CASRLDHQPQHF
17,TRBV15,CATSRGPGQGRTDTQYF
15,TRBV12-3/TRBV12-4,CATSVQGANADTQYF
16,TRBV7-2,CASSSYRGHSDQPQHF
15,TRBV5-1,CASSLAPGTGNTIYF
11,TRBV12-3/TRBV12-4,CASSFGEGYTF
15,TRBV3-1,CASSQDRGEGQPQHF
12,TRBV7-8,CASSLERVEQFF
13,TRBV12-3/TRBV12-4,CASSRGERYGYTF
16,TRBV12-5,CASGLRIGQGENEQFF
17,TRBV2,CASSEKQAPRVNQPQHF
15,TRBV7-6,CASSKDTDSNQPQHF
14,TRBV12-3/TRBV12-4,CASGYGGSYNEQFF
13,TRBV6-1,CASSSTASDTQYF
14,TRBV9,CASSAQRTGSGYTF
13,TRBV27,CASSAADNYGYTF
12,TRBV4-1,CASSQGAAPLYF
16,TRBV4-3,CASSQGVGREQETQYF